This note documents a single T cell receptor beta chain sequence. Treatment noted: randomized to nivolumab then ipilimumab (arm A) or the reverse (arm B). No patient had prior DNA-damaging chemotherapy. The data belong to a study of sequential checkpoint blockade in melanoma. Study background: Patients were randomized 1:1 to nivolumab-then-ipilimumab or ipilimumab-then-nivolumab first-line. Maintenance nivolumab came after either treatment sequence.

Sequencing was performed with immunoSEQ multiplex PCR; in TCRdb, only in-frame clones are kept and a portion is missing. In the table there are 25,000 to 30,000 clones, 75% to 85% of which are singletons. CDR3 length: 17 amino acids. The germline gives CDR1 MDHEN, CDR2 SYDVKM. The V end lost 4 bases, the J end lost 3 bases, and 20 bases lay between the germline ends. The V and J genes are TRBV28 and TRBJ2-3; D perhaps matches TRBD2 (7 bases). This specimen was CD8+ T cells sorted from blood (inferred from file names), taken from a patient given nivolumab and ipilimumab in sequence. The TCR was taken from a human donor with melanoma. CDR3 coding DNA: TGTGCCAGCAGTTCCGACCCCTCGGGGGGCTGGACAGATACGCAGTATTTT. It yields the protein CASSSDPSGGWTDTQYF. Full variable domain (outside the CDR3, taken from reference TRBV28 and TRBJ2-3): DVKVTQSSRYLVKRTGEKVFLECVQDMDHENMFWYRQDPGLGLRLIYFSYDVKMKEKGDIPEGYSVSREKKERFSLILESASTNQTSMYLCASSSDPSGGWTDTQYFGPGTRLTVL.